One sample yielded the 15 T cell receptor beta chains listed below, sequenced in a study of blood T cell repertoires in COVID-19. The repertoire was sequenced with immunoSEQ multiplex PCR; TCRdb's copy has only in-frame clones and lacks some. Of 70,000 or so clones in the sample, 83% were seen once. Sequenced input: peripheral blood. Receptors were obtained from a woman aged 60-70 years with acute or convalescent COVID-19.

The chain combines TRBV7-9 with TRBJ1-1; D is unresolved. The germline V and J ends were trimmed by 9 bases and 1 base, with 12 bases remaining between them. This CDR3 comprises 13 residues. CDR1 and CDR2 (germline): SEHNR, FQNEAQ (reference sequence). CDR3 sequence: CASNSFGNTEAFF. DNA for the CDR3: TGTGCCAGTAACTCGTTTGGGAACACTGAAGCTTTCTTT.

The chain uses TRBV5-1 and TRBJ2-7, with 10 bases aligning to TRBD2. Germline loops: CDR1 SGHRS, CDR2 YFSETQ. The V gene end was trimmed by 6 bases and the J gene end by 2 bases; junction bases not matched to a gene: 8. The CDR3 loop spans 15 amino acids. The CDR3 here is CASTALAGAPYEQYF. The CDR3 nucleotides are TGCGCCAGCACCGCCCTAGCGGGGGCCCCCTACGAGCAGTACTTC.

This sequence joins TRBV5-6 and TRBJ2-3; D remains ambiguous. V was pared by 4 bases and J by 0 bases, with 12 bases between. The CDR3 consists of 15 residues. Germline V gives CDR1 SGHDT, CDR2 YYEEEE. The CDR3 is CASSPLGTSTDTQYF. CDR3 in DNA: TGTGCCAGCAGCCCCCTAGGCACTAGCACAGATACGCAGTATTTT.

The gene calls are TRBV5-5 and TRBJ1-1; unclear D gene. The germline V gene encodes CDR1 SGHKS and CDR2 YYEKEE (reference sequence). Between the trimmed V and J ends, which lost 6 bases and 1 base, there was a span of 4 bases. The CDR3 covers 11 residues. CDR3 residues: CASTSNTEAFF. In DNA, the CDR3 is TGTGCCAGCACCTCGAACACTGAAGCTTTCTTT. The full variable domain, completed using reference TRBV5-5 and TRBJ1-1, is DAGVTQSPTHLIKTRGQQVTLRCSPISGHKSVSWYQQVLGQGPQFIFQYYEKEERGRGNFPDRFSARQFPNYSSELNVNALLLGDSALYLCASTSNTEAFFGQGTRLTVV.

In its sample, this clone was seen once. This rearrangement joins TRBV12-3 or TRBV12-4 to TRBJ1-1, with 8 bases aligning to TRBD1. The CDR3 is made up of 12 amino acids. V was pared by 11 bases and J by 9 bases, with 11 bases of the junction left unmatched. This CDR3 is CALSGQGAKAFF. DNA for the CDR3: TGTGCCTTATCGGGGCAGGGGGCAAAAGCTTTCTTT.

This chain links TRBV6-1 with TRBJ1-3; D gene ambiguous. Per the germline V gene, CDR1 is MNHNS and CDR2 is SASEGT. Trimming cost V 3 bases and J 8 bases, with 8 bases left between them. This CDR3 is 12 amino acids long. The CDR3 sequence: CASSERQYTIYF. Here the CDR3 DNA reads TGTGCCAGCAGTGAGCGGCAATACACCATATATTTT.

The CDR3 nucleotides read TGTGCCAGCTCACCCCTCGGAGGGGACAGCGGCTACACCTTC. Translating it yields CASSPLGGDSGYTF. The chain combines TRBV18 with TRBJ1-2; 7 nucleotides match TRBD1. The CDR3 totals 14 residues. The trim removed 3 bases at V and 8 bases at J, leaving 9 bases unmatched. Germline values: CDR1 KGHSH, CDR2 LQKENI.

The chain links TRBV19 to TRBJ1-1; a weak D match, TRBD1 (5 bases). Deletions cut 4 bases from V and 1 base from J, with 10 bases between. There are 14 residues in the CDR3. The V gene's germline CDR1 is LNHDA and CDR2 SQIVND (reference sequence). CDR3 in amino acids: CASSNARANTEAFF. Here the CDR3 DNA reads TGTGCCAGTAGTAACGCCAGGGCGAACACTGAAGCTTTCTTT.

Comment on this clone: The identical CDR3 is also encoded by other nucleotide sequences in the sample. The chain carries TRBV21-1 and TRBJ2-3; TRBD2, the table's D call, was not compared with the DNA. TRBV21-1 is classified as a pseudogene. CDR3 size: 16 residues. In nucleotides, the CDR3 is TGTGCCAGCAGCCAGGGACTAGCGGGGAGCACAGATACGCAGTATTTT. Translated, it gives CASSQGLAGSTDTQYF.

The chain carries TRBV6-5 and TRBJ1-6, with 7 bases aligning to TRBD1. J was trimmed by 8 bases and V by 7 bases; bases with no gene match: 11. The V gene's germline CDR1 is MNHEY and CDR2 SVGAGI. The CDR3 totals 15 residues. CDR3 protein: CASNLRGAGDSPLHF. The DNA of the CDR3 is TGTGCCAGCAACCTCAGGGGGGCCGGGGATTCACCCCTCCACTTT.

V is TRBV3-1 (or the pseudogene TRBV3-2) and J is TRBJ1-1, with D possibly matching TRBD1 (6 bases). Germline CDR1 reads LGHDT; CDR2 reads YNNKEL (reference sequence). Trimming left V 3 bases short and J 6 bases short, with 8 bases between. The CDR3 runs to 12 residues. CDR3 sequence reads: CASSQGAAEAFF. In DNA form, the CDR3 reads TGTGCCAGCAGCCAGGGGGCCGCTGAAGCTTTCTTT.

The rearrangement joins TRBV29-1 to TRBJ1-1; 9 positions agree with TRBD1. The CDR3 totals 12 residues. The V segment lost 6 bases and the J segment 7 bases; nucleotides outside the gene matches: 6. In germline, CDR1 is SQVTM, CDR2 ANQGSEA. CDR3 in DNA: TGCAGCGTCAACAGGGGGCAGAGTGAAGCTTTCTTT. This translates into CSVNRGQSEAFF.

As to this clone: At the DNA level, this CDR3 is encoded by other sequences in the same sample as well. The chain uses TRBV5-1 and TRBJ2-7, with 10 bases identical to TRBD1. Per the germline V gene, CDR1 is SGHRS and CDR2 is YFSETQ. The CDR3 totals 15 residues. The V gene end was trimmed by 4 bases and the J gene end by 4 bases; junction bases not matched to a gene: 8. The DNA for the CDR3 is TGCGCCAGCAGCCCGGGAGGGACAGGGGTTTACGAGCAGTACTTC. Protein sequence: CASSPGGTGVYEQYF. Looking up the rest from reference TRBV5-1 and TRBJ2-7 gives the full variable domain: KAGVTQTPRYLIKTRGQQVTLSCSPISGHRSVSWYQQTPGQGLQFLFEYFSETQRNKGNFPGRFSGRQFSNSRSEMNVSTLELGDSALYLCASSPGGTGVYEQYFGPGTRLTVT.

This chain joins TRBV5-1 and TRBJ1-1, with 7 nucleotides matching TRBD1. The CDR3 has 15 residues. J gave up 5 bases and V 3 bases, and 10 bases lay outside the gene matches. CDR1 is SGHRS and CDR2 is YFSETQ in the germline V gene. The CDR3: CASSWGQTGGTEAFF. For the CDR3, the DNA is TGCGCCAGCAGCTGGGGACAGACAGGTGGAACTGAAGCTTTCTTT.

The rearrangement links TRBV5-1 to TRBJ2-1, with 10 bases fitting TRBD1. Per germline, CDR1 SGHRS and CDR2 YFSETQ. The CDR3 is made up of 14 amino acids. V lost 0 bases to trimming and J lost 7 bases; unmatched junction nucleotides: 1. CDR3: CASSLGQGANEQFF. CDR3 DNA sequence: TGCGCCAGCAGCTTGGGACAGGGGGCAAATGAGCAGTTCTTC.